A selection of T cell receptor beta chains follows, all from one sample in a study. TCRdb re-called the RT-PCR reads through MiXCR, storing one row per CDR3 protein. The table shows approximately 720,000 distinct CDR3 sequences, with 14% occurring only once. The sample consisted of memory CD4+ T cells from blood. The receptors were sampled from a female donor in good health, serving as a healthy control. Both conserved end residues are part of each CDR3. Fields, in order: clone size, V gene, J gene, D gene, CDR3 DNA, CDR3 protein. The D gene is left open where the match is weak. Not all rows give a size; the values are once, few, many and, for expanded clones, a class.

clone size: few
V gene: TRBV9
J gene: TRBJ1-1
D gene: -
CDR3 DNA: TGTGCCAGCAGCGTCGGTCGGAGCACTGAAGCTTTCTTT
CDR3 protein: CASSVGRSTEAFF

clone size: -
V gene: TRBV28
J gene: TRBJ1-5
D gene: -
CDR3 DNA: TGTGCCAGCAGCTCCGAGGGGCCGGGGACTTATCAGCCCCAGCATTTT
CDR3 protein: CASSSEGPGTYQPQHF

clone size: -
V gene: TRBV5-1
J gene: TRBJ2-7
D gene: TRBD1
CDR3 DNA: TGCGCCAGCAGCTTGGGAACCGGGACAGGGGGTTACGAGCAGTACTTC
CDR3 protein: CASSLGTGTGGYEQYF

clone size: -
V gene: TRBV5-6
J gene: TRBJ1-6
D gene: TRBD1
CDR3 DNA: TGTGCCAGCAGCTCACCCTCGACAGGGGAGTATTCACCCCTCCACTTT
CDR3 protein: CASSSPSTGEYSPLHF

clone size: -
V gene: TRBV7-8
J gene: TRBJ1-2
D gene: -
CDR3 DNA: TGTGCCAGCAGCTTAATTTCAGCTAACTATGGCTACACCTTC
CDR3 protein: CASSLISANYGYTF

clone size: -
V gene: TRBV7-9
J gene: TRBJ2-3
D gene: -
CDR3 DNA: TGTGCCGTACAGGCCTTGGGTTACACAGATACGCAGTATTTT
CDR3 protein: CAVQALGYTDTQYF

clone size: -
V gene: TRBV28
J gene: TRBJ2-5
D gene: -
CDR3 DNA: TGTGCCAGCAGTTTGGGGGTAATGGAGACCCAGTACTTC
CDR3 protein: CASSLGVMETQYF

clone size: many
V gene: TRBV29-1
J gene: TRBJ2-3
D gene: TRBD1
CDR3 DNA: TGCAGCGTCGCACAGGGGGCAGAAACAGATACGCAGTATTTT
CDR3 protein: CSVAQGAETDTQYF

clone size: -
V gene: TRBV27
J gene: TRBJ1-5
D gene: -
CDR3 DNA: TGTGCCAGCAGTTTAGAGGGCGGCTTCAATCAGCCCCAGCATTTT
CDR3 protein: CASSLEGGFNQPQHF

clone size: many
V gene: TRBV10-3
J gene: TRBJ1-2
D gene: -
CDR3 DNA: TGTGCCATCAGTGGTGGAGATAGGCGCTACACCTTC
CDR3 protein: CAISGGDRRYTF

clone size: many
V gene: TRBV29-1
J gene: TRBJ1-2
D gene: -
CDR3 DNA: TGCAGCGTGGGTGGGGACCTGTGGAATGGCTACACCTTC
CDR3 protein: CSVGGDLWNGYTF

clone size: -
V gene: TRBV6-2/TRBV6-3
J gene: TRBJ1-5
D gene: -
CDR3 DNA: TGTGCCAGCAGTTACGAGGGGTCGGGCAGTCAGCCCCAGCATTTT
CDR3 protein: CASSYEGSGSQPQHF

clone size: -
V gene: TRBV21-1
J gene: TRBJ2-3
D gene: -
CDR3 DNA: TGTGCCAGCAGATTTGGAGCAGGGGGCGCCTGCACAGATACGCAGTATTTT
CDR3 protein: CASRFGAGGACTDTQYF

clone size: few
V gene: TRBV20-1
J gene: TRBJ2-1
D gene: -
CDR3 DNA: TGCAGTGCTAGGAGATTGACAGGCTACAATGAGCAGTTCTTC
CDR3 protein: CSARRLTGYNEQFF

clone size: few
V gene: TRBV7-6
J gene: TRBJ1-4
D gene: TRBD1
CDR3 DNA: TGTGCCAGCAGCCCCCGACAGGGGGGGGGTGAAAAACTGTTTTTT
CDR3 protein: CASSPRQGGGEKLFF

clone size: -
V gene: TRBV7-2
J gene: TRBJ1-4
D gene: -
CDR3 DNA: TGTGCCAGCAGCTTGAGAGGGGGTACGACTGAAAAACTGTTTTTT
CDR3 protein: CASSLRGGTTEKLFF

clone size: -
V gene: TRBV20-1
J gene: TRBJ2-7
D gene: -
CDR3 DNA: TGCAGTGCTAGAGACGGCCCCCTCTGGGGCGAGCAGTACTTC
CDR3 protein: CSARDGPLWGEQYF

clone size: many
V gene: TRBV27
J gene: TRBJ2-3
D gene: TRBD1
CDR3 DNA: TGTGCCAGCAGTTTCCAGGGACAGGGACCTACTACGCAGTATTTT
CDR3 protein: CASSFQGQGPTTQYF

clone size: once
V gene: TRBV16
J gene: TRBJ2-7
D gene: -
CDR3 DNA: TGTGCCAGCAGCCCATCTCGCGCCAGTGGCGACGAGCAGTACTTC
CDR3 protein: CASSPSRASGDEQYF

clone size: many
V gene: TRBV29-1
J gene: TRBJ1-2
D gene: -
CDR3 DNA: TGCAGCGCTTCACAGGGCGTTGGCTACACCTTC
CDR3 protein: CSASQGVGYTF

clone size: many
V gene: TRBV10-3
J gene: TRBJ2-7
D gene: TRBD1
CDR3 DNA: TGTGCCATCAGGGGGACGGACAGGGGCTACGAGCAGTACTTC
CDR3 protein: CAIRGTDRGYEQYF

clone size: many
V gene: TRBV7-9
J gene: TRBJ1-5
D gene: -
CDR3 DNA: TGTGCCAGCAGCTTACGGTGGTGGGGCAATCAGCCCCAGCATTTT
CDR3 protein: CASSLRWWGNQPQHF

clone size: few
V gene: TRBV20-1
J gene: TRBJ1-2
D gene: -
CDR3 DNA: TGCAGTGCTAGGGGCCCGTCTGGGTATGGCTACACCTTC
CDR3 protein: CSARGPSGYGYTF

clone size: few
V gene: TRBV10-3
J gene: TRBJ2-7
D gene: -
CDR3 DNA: TGTGCCATCAGCGGACCGGGACTGGCTAGCTCCTACGAGCAGTACTTC
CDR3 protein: CAISGPGLASSYEQYF

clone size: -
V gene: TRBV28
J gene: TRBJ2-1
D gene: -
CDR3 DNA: TGTGCCAGCAGTCCCCCCGGGCGGCACAATGAGCAGTTCTTC
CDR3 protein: CASSPPGRHNEQFF

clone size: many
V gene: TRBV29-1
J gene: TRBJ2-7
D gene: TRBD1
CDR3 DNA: TGCAGCACTCGGAGACAGGGAACCTACGAGCAGTACTTC
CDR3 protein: CSTRRQGTYEQYF

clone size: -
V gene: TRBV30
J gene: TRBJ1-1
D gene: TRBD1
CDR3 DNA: TGTGCCTGGGGAGCCGGGACAGGGGGCAGGGAAGCTTTCTTT
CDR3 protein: CAWGAGTGGREAFF

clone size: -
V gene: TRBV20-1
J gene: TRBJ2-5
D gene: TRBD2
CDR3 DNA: TGCAGTGCTAGGATGAGGGGGGAGCGGGGGGAGACCCAGTACTTC
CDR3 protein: CSARMRGERGETQYF

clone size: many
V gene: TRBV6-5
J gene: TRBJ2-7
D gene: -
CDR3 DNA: TGTGCCAGCAGTTACTCAGTCCACTCCTCCTACGAGCAGTACTTC
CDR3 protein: CASSYSVHSSYEQYF

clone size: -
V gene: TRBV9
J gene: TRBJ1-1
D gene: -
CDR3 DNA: TGTGCCAGCAGCGTAGTTTTGGACACTGAAGCTTTCTTT
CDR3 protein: CASSVVLDTEAFF

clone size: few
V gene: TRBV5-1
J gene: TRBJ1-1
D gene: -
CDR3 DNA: TGCGCCAGCAGCTTGGGCTTGGGGCTGAGTGAAGCTTTCTTT
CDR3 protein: CASSLGLGLSEAFF

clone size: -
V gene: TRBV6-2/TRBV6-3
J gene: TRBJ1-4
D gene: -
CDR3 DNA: TGTGCCAGCGGACGGGGTCTGGGCGAAAAACTGTTTTTT
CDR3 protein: CASGRGLGEKLFF

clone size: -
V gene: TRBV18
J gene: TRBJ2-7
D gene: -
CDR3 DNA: TGTGCCAGCTCACCTACTAGCCGGGTTGAGCAGTACTTC
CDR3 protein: CASSPTSRVEQYF

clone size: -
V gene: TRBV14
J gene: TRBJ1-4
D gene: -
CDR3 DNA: TGTGCCAGCAGCCAAGGTTTCATAGGCGGTGAAAAACTGTTTTTT
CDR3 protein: CASSQGFIGGEKLFF